This entry is about one TCR beta chain. Its antigen is not identified. The data were taken from a study of radiation and T cells in renal cell carcinoma. Findings and limits, study-wide: Without pretreatment biopsies, baseline tumor clonotype presence was undetermined.

Germline CDR1 reads SGHNT; CDR2 reads YYREEE (reference sequence). The CDR3 consists of 16 residues. V was trimmed by 1 base and J by 8 bases, leaving 16 bases between them. Time point defined: blood 4 weeks post-SBRT, at nephrectomy. Treatment: 15 Gy SBRT to primary tumor, nephrectomy 4 weeks later. Produced via immunoSEQ multiplex PCR; TCRdb's table is partial and in-frame only. The repertoire consists of around 170,000 clones, with roughly nine tenths occurring once and the leading ten covering roughly 10%. Sequenced here: blood, sampled from a patient whose treatment included radiotherapy and nephrectomy. The chain joins TRBV5-4 to TRBJ1-6, with a possible D match to TRBD1 (5 bases). This sequence originates from a woman between 50 and 59 years old with renal cell carcinoma. The CDR3 DNA sequence: TGTGCCAGCAGCTTGAGTGCAGTGGGAGGGGATTCACCCCTCCACTTT. Translation gives CASSLSAVGGDSPLHF. The whole variable domain, remainder taken from reference TRBV5-4 and TRBJ1-6, is ETGVTQSPTHLIKTRGQQVTLRCSSQSGHNTVSWYQQALGQGPQFIFQYYREEENGRGNFPPRFSGLQFPNYSSELNVNALELDDSALYLCASSLSAVGGDSPLHFGNGTRLTVT.